Included here is one T cell receptor beta chain sequence, with context. Its antigen is not known. This entry is derived from a study of T-cell memory formation after mild COVID-19. Constant-segment primers served in 5'RACE that generated TCR alpha and TCR beta cDNA libraries bearing sample barcodes and UMIs. TCRdb independently ran MiXCR on the 5' RACE reads; one entry per CDR3 protein. The data hold roughly 180,000 distinct CDR3 sequences, with around a tenth observed a single time. Study-level results: Day 15 to 85 contracting clones showed balanced CD4/CD8; later expanders leaned CD4+. Pre-infection memory showed some responding clones, and this suggested that cross-reactive memory joined.

CDR1 and CDR2 from the germline V gene are SGHTA and FQGNSA. This CDR3 spans 13 amino acids. The V end lost 5 bases, the J end lost 7 bases, and 14 bases lay between the germline ends. Sequencing input: PBMCs or a T cell subset sorted from them (not recorded which). The sequence came from a young man who had mild COVID-19 (a few samples of this study predate the infection). Cell type and time point are not known. V is TRBV7-2 and J is TRBJ1-2; possibly TRBD1 for D (5 bases). The CDR3 sequence is CASSGGPTIGYTF. The CDR3 DNA reads as TGTGCCAGCAGCGGGGGTCCGACAATTGGCTACACCTTC. Complete variable domain (other parts from reference TRBV7-2 and TRBJ1-2): GAGVSQSPSNKVTEKGKDVELRCDPISGHTALYWYRQSLGQGLEFLIYFQGNSAPDKSGLPSDRFSAERTGGSVSTLTIQRTQQEDSAVYLCASSGGPTIGYTFGSGTRLTVV.